This T cell receptor beta chain was obtained from a study of Graves' ophthalmopathy and Graves' hyperthyroidism. Study findings and constraints: Most expanded clonotypes in thyroid above 0.001 frequency also showed up in blood.

A roughly 9.1 ml volume of fresh peripheral blood provided the PBMCs. Germline lookup yields CDR1 SGHVS and CDR2 FNYEAQ. Trimming stripped 5 bases from V and 0 bases from J, with 16 bases between. The CDR3 is 16 amino acids. Worth noting for this clonotype: Its antigen is not known.

The study amplified TCR beta CDR3 regions using RNA transcripts. First-round RT-PCR relied on HTBI primers, and a second-round multiplex PCR came next. TCRdb re-called the multiplex PCR reads with MiXCR, one entry per CDR3 protein. The sample contains about 740,000 distinct CDR3 sequences, 35% to 50% of which appear only once. The origin of this receptor is an adult man with Graves' ophthalmopathy. Sequenced sample: peripheral blood. The chain links TRBV7-6 to TRBJ2-5; no reliable D call. The CDR3 is CASSQGMAANQETQYF. CDR3 sequence (DNA): TGTGCCAGCAGCCAAGGAATGGCGGCGAACCAAGAGACCCAGTACTTC. Drawing the rest from reference TRBV7-6 and TRBJ2-5, the complete variable domain is GAGVSQSPRYKVTKRGQDVALRCDPISGHVSLYWYRQALGQGPEFLTYFNYEAQQDKSGLPNDRFSAERPEGSISTLTIQRTEQRDSAMYRCASSQGMAANQETQYFGPGTRLLVL.